The rows below give T cell receptor beta chains drawn from one sample of a study of T cells in Graves' hyperthyroidism and ophthalmopathy. A single record per CDR3 protein comes from TCRdb applying MiXCR to the multiplex PCR reads. The repertoire has under 450,000 distinct CDR3 sequences, 15% to 19% of them found once; the top ten carry about 7.7%. The sample consisted of blood. The origin of the receptors is a woman aged 18-29 years with Graves' hyperthyroidism. Each CDR3 is given with its conserved first and last residue. The D gene is left open where the match is weak. Part of the rows lack a size; the others show once, few, many or a class for expanded clones.

TRBJ1-2,TRBV20-1,many,TRBD1,CSFHDRVHYGYTF,TGCAGCTTTCACGACAGGGTGCACTATGGCTACACCTTC
TRBJ2-1,TRBV10-3,-,-,CATRVGVTGVYNEQFF,TGTGCCACGAGGGTCGGTGTGACGGGGGTCTACAATGAGCAGTTCTTC
TRBJ2-5,TRBV18,many,-,CASSPLLQVVQETQYF,TGTGCCAGCTCACCGTTATTACAGGTTGTCCAAGAGACCCAGTACTTC
TRBJ2-7,TRBV12-3/TRBV12-4,many,TRBD2,CASSSGLAGAYEQYF,TGTGCCAGCAGTTCGGGACTAGCGGGTGCCTACGAGCAGTACTTC
TRBJ1-1,TRBV7-9,-,-,CASSLLQVPEAFF,TGTGCCAGCAGCTTGTTACAGGTTCCTGAAGCTTTCTTT
TRBJ2-5,TRBV13,-,TRBD2,CASGLHRGLAEETQYF,TGTGCCAGCGGCTTACATAGGGGACTAGCTGAGGAGACCCAGTACTTC
TRBJ1-5,TRBV19,-,-,CATIPDSLSNQPQHF,TGTGCCACGATCCCAGACAGCCTCAGCAATCAGCCCCAGCATTTT
TRBJ1-2,TRBV2,-,-,CASSDGPGWDYGYTF,TGTGCCAGCAGTGATGGTCCAGGGTGGGACTATGGCTACACCTTC
TRBJ1-3,TRBV2,many,-,CASSERQGGSSGNTIYF,TGTGCCAGCAGTGAACGCCAGGGAGGCAGCTCTGGAAACACCATATATTTT
TRBJ2-2,TRBV29-1,many,-,CSVEQNTGELFF,TGCAGCGTTGAGCAGAACACCGGGGAGCTGTTTTTT